These T cell receptor beta chains were read from a single sample in a study of T cell changes during pregnancy in multiple sclerosis. Method: immunoSEQ multiplex PCR; TCRdb's copy keeps in-frame clones and lacks some. The sample has around 23,000 clones; around 93% are singletons. Material: CD8+ T cells from peripheral blood mononuclear cells, obtained in the third trimester of pregnancy. These receptors all stem from a female donor with multiple sclerosis, enrolled in a pregnancy study. CDR3s include the opening cysteine and the closing phenylalanine or tryptophan. A D gene is named only where the DNA matches it firmly. A row's size may be missing; if present it is once, few, many or a size class.

>.|TRBV6-1|medium-sized|TRBJ2-7
TGTGCCAGCAGTGAAGCGGAGGGGGGGTACGAGCAGTACTTC
CASSEAEGGYEQYF
>.|TRBV5-1|.|TRBJ1-3
TGCGCCAGCAGCTTGGCTTGGCGGGAATCTGGAAACACCATATATTTT
CASSLAWRESGNTIYF
>.|TRBV5-4|.|TRBJ1-1
TGTGCCAGCAGCTTGGTCGTGGGGGCTGGGGCTTTCTTT
CASSLVVGAGAFF
>TRBD1|TRBV9|few|TRBJ2-1
TGTGCCAGACAGGAATCCGGGACAGCCTTCTACAATGAGCAGTTCTTC
CARQESGTAFYNEQFF
>.|TRBV27|.|TRBJ2-5
TGTGCCAGCAGTCGTTTCAGGGCTGGCCAAGAGACCCAGTACTTC
CASSRFRAGQETQYF
>TRBD1|TRBV13|.|TRBJ1-1
TGTGCCAGCAGCTTAGTCACAGGGGGCAGAAACACTGAAGCTTTCTTT
CASSLVTGGRNTEAFF
>.|TRBV9|.|TRBJ2-5
TGTGCCAGCAGCGTAGGAGGAGCGGAGCTCCAAGAGACCCAGTACTTC
CASSVGGAELQETQYF
>TRBD2|TRBV9|.|TRBJ2-3
TGTGCCAGCAGCGGACTAGCGGGAGGTACCGCAGATACGCAGTATTTT
CASSGLAGGTADTQYF
>TRBD1|TRBV15|.|TRBJ2-5
TGTGCCACCAGCGGGGGGACAGGGGTCGACCAAGAGACCCAGTACTTC
CATSGGTGVDQETQYF
>TRBD2|TRBV28|.|TRBJ2-3
TGTGCCAGCAGTCTCCCGACTAGCGGATACACAGATACGCAGTATTTT
CASSLPTSGYTDTQYF
>TRBD1|TRBV9|.|TRBJ2-5
TGTGCCAGCAGCGTAGCTATGGTGGGACAGGGCGAAGAGACCCAGTACTTC
CASSVAMVGQGEETQYF
>TRBD1|TRBV19|.|TRBJ2-6
TGTGCCAGTAGTAAACCGGGACAGGGGAGTACTGCTGGGGCCAACGTCCTGACTTTC
CASSKPGQGSTAGANVLTF
>TRBD2|TRBV6-1|.|TRBJ2-7
TGTGCCAGCAGAGAACTAGCGGGGTCTTACGAGCAGTACTTC
CASRELAGSYEQYF
>.|TRBV19|once|TRBJ2-1
TGTGCCAGTAGTAGCCCCTATACCAGCGAGGACAATGAGCAGTTCTTC
CASSSPYTSEDNEQFF
>TRBD2|TRBV27|once|TRBJ2-1
TGTGCCAGCAGCCTTGGGACTAGCCCTAACAATGAGCAGTTCTTC
CASSLGTSPNNEQFF
>.|TRBV29-1|.|TRBJ1-1
TGCAGCGTTGAAGATGGAGCTGAAGCTTTCTTT
CSVEDGAEAFF
>.|TRBV19|.|TRBJ1-4
TGTGCCAGTAGTCCAGGGGATTTTAGGGAAAAACTGTTTTTT
CASSPGDFREKLFF
>TRBD1|TRBV5-6|.|TRBJ2-7
TGTGCCAGCAGTCCTGACAGGGGAATCAACCACGAGCAGTACTTC
CASSPDRGINHEQYF
>.|TRBV9|.|TRBJ2-3
TGTGCCAGCAGCGCCGGGCCCGGGACATCTAGCACAGATACGCAGTATTTT
CASSAGPGTSSTDTQYF
>.|TRBV6-4|few|TRBJ2-2
TGTGCCAGCAGCACAGGACCCAACACCGGGGAGCTGTTTTTT
CASSTGPNTGELFF
>.|TRBV5-1|.|TRBJ1-5
TGCGCCAGCAGCCCGGGGGGGGGCCAGCCCCAGCATTTT
CASSPGGGQPQHF
>TRBD1|TRBV6-6|.|TRBJ2-3
TGTGCCAGCAGGACCGACAGGGGGACTGCAGATACGCAGTATTTT
CASRTDRGTADTQYF
>.|TRBV6-5|.|TRBJ2-2
TGTGCCAGCACTCGCGGGGTCACCGGGGAGCTGTTTTTT
CASTRGVTGELFF
>TRBD1|TRBV27|.|TRBJ1-1
TGTGCCAGCAGCTACACAGGGGAAGGGATCACTGAAGCTTTCTTT
CASSYTGEGITEAFF
>.|TRBV5-4|.|TRBJ2-3
TGTGCCAGCAGGCAGGGTGCAGATACGCAGTATTTT
CASRQGADTQYF
>TRBD1|TRBV4-1|.|TRBJ2-7
TGCGCCAGCAGCCAAATCCGGGACAGGGGCTACGAGCAGTACTTC
CASSQIRDRGYEQYF
>TRBD2|TRBV27|.|TRBJ2-1
TGTGCCAGCTACACTAGCGGGGTTATCTCCTACAATGAGCAGTTCTTC
CASYTSGVISYNEQFF
>.|TRBV13|.|TRBJ2-7
TGTGCCAGCAGCTTAGGTCTAGCTGATTACGAGCAGTACTTC
CASSLGLADYEQYF
>.|TRBV9|.|TRBJ2-7
TGTGCCAGCAGCGTAGGGGACTTATCCTACGAGCAGTACTTC
CASSVGDLSYEQYF
>.|TRBV4-1|.|TRBJ2-7
TGCGCCAGCAGCCAAGACCCAATTACCAGAAACGAGCAGTACTTC
CASSQDPITRNEQYF
>TRBD2|TRBV28|once|TRBJ2-5
TGTGCCAGCGACCGAGGACTAGCGGGAGGGCCCTTCCAAGAGACCCAGTACTTC
CASDRGLAGGPFQETQYF
>TRBD2|TRBV19|.|TRBJ2-7
TGTGCCAGTAGTACAGGACTAGGCGGTCACGAGCAGTACTTC
CASSTGLGGHEQYF
>TRBD1|TRBV4-1|.|TRBJ1-3
TGCGCCAGCAGCCAGAGGACAGGGGCCTCTGGAAACACCATATATTTT
CASSQRTGASGNTIYF
>.|TRBV6-1|medium-sized|TRBJ2-1
TGTGCCAGCAGTACGGAAGGAGCTTACAATGAGCAGTTCTTC
CASSTEGAYNEQFF
>TRBD1|TRBV19|.|TRBJ1-2
TGTGCCAGTAGTATAATAGGGCCTACCGACAGGGAGTATGGCTACACCTTC
CASSIIGPTDREYGYTF
>TRBD2|TRBV4-3|.|TRBJ2-7
TGCGCCAGCAGCCAAGATAGGAGTCTAGCGGGGGTTGGTTCCTACGAGCAGTACTTC
CASSQDRSLAGVGSYEQYF
>.|TRBV27|.|TRBJ2-7
TGTGCCAGCAGTCCCTTACCCAGGGGTGCCGAGCAGTACTTC
CASSPLPRGAEQYF
>TRBD1|TRBV7-9|once|TRBJ1-6
TGTGCCAGCAGCTTTATCGAGACAGGGCCTTATAATTCACCCCTCCACTTT
CASSFIETGPYNSPLHF
>TRBD1|TRBV7-9|.|TRBJ1-1
TGTGCCAGCAGCTTACTACAGGGGTGGGACACTGAAGCTTTCTTT
CASSLLQGWDTEAFF
>TRBD1|TRBV4-2|.|TRBJ2-2
TGTGCCAGCAGCCAGGTGGGACAGGGAAACACCGGGGAGCTGTTTTTT
CASSQVGQGNTGELFF